What follows are 27 T cell receptor beta chains derived from one specimen sequenced in a study of blood T cell repertoires in COVID-19. Assay used: immunoSEQ multiplex PCR; TCRdb lists only in-frame clones, some missing. The sample includes approximately 280,000 clones, 75% to 90% of them seen just once. The sequenced sample was peripheral blood. All receptors come from a young woman who had recovered from COVID-19.

The table lists this clone with a count of one. The chain joins TRBV19 to TRBJ1-1, with D maybe TRBD1 (6 bases). Between the trimmed V and J ends, which lost 5 bases and 0 bases, there was a span of 13 bases. Germline values: CDR1 LNHDA, CDR2 SQIVND (reference sequence). The length of the CDR3 is 15 residues. CDR3 sequence (DNA): TGTGCCAGTAGTGCAAATGCAGGGGTGAACACTGAAGCTTTCTTT. Its translation is CASSANAGVNTEAFF.

The J gene is TRBJ1-2, the V gene TRBV5-8; D is possibly TRBD1 (5 bases). Per the germline V gene, CDR1 is SGHTS and CDR2 is YDEGEE. This CDR3 spans 12 amino acids. Trimming cost V 4 bases and J 5 bases, with 9 bases left between them. The CDR3 DNA reads TGTGCCAGCAGCGGACACAGATATGGCTACACCTTC. Protein: CASSGHRYGYTF.

The chain uses TRBV27 and TRBJ2-1, with TRBD2 identical over 14 bases. This CDR3 has 20 amino acids. Germline V gives CDR1 MNHEY, CDR2 SMNVEV (reference sequence). J gave up 8 bases and V 6 bases, and 21 bases lay outside the gene matches. The CDR3 loop is CASRLLLFGTSGSKIYEQFF. The CDR3 DNA reads TGTGCCAGCAGACTCCTCCTTTTCGGGACTAGCGGGAGTAAGATCTATGAGCAGTTCTTC.

The chain couples TRBV5-1 to TRBJ2-3; D possibly corresponds to TRBD2 (5 bases). Per germline, CDR1 SGHRS and CDR2 YFSETQ. This CDR3 region has 15 residues. Trimming pared 4 bases from V and 0 bases from J, leaving 12 bases between. Written as DNA, the CDR3 is TGCGCCAGCAGCCCTGGACTGATGAGCACAGATACGCAGTATTTT. Translated: CASSPGLMSTDTQYF.

This chain uses TRBV2 with TRBJ1-5; D unclear. This CDR3 contains 14 residues. Per the germline V gene, CDR1 is SNHLY and CDR2 is FYNNEI. The V and J ends lost 3 bases and 3 bases respectively, with 9 bases between them. This CDR3 is CASSERIFNQPQHF. The CDR3 DNA is TGTGCCAGCAGTGAGCGGATATTCAATCAGCCCCAGCATTTT.

The V call is TRBV5-1, the J call TRBJ1-1; 9 nucleotides line up with TRBD1. The germline V gene encodes CDR1 SGHRS and CDR2 YFSETQ. CDR3 size: 13 residues. The V and J ends lost 7 bases and 10 bases, in that order; junction bases with no gene match: 11. CDR3 in amino acids: CASHLKTGGIAFF. As DNA, the CDR3 is TGCGCCAGCCACCTGAAGACAGGGGGAATAGCTTTCTTT.

This chain connects TRBV7-9 to TRBJ2-2; 8 nucleotides agree with TRBD2. CDR1 and CDR2 (germline): SEHNR, FQNEAQ (reference sequence). J lost 6 bases, V lost 0 bases, and 6 bases had no gene match. This CDR3 contains 16 residues. CDR3 nucleotides: TGTGCCAGCAGCTTAGCAAGCGGGAGCATCCCCGGGGAGCTGTTTTTT. This codes for CASSLASGSIPGELFF.

The rearrangement links TRBV28 to TRBJ2-2; 8 bases are a match to TRBD2. J gave up 7 bases and V 6 bases, and 16 bases lay outside the gene matches. Germline V lookup: CDR1 MDHEN, CDR2 SYDVKM. CDR3 length: 17 amino acids. CDR3 DNA: TGTGCCAGCAGCGACCAGAATTCGGGAGGGCCGGTCGGGGAGCTGTTTTTT. Translation gives CASSDQNSGGPVGELFF.

This clone was detected once. V usage is TRBV27 and J usage is TRBJ1-5, with D maybe TRBD1 (6 bases). This CDR3 region has 14 residues. The germline V and J ends were trimmed by 6 bases and 5 bases, with 14 bases remaining between them. CDR1 is MNHEY and CDR2 is SMNVEV in the germline V gene (reference sequence). CDR3 loop: CASSPQHRDQPQHF. The CDR3 DNA reads TGTGCCAGCAGCCCCCAACACAGGGATCAGCCCCAGCATTTT.

J is TRBJ2-5 and V is TRBV9, with 7 bases lining up with TRBD2. Germline lookup yields CDR1 SGDLS and CDR2 YYNGEE. V lost 3 bases and J lost 5; bases outside the gene matches: 7. The CDR3 loop spans 14 amino acids. This CDR3 is CASSALGGSETQYF. Written as DNA, the CDR3 is TGTGCCAGCAGCGCCCTCGGGGGGTCGGAGACCCAGTACTTC.

The V and J genes are TRBV5-8 and TRBJ1-5; 9 nucleotides align to TRBD1. CDR1 and CDR2 from the germline V gene are SGHTS and YDEGEE. The V gene end was trimmed by 0 bases and the J gene end by 7 bases; junction bases not matched to a gene: 17. This CDR3 is 19 amino acids long. In DNA form, the CDR3 reads TGTGCCAGCAGCTTGGATTCCGATACCGGGACAGGGTTTCGACAGCCCCAGCATTTT. It translates to CASSLDSDTGTGFRQPQHF.

V usage is TRBV2 and J usage is TRBJ1-6; D uncertain. The CDR3 contains 15 residues. V lost 0 bases and J 8 bases, leaving 11 bases between the germline ends. Looked up from germline, CDR1 is SNHLY and CDR2 is FYNNEI. The CDR3: CASSEAGIADSPLHF. DNA for the CDR3: TGTGCCAGCAGTGAAGCGGGGATAGCGGATTCACCCCTCCACTTT.

This sequence joins TRBV9 and TRBJ2-3; TRBD2 matches at 9 bases. V lost 4 bases and J lost 2; bases outside the gene matches: 8. The CDR3 loop spans 16 amino acids. Looked up from germline, CDR1 is SGDLS and CDR2 is YYNGEE. CDR3 loop: CASSPRLAGLTDTQYF. The CDR3 DNA reads TGTGCCAGCAGCCCGCGCCTAGCGGGGCTCACAGATACGCAGTATTTT.

This rearrangement joins TRBV10-3 to TRBJ1-3, with 7 bases lining up with TRBD1. CDR1 and CDR2 (germline): ENHRY, SYGVKD. V shed 10 bases, J shed 4 bases, and the junction held 10 bases outside the gene matches. CDR3 length: 14 amino acids. CDR3 amino acids: CATSRDRNGNTIYF. The CDR3 bases are TGTGCCACGTCCCGGGACAGAAACGGAAACACCATATATTTT.

In its sample, this clone was seen a few times. CDR3 residues: CASSLIGLAGSNTGELFF. The CDR3 DNA is TGTGCCAGCAGTTTAATTGGACTAGCGGGTTCGAACACCGGGGAGCTGTTTTTT. The rearrangement joins TRBV28 to TRBJ2-2; 11 bases are shared with TRBD2. This CDR3 comprises 18 residues. Germline V gene lookup returns CDR1 MDHEN and CDR2 SYDVKM. After removal of 2 bases from V and 0 bases from J, the junction contained 5 bases not matched to a gene. Full variable domain (missing parts from reference TRBV28 and TRBJ2-2): DVKVTQSSRYLVKRTGEKVFLECVQDMDHENMFWYRQDPGLGLRLIYFSYDVKMKEKGDIPEGYSVSREKKERFSLILESASTNQTSMYLCASSLIGLAGSNTGELFFGEGSRLTVL.

About this clone itself: This may be a read error, as it is one base from a much larger clone. The CDR3 bases are TGTGCCAGCAGCGAGACTAGCGGGAGCTCCTACGAGCAGTACTTC. This gives the protein CASSETSGSSYEQYF. This chain uses TRBV9 with TRBJ2-7, with 12 nucleotides matching TRBD2. The V and J ends lost 3 bases and 0 bases, in that order; junction bases with no gene match: 1. CDR1 and CDR2 (germline): SGDLS, YYNGEE. The CDR3 contains 15 residues.

The rearrangement joins TRBV4-2 to TRBJ2-7; TRBD2 is a possible D gene (6 bases). The CDR3 runs to 15 residues. V was trimmed by 2 bases and J by 6 bases, leaving 17 bases between them. Germline V lookup: CDR1 LGHNA, CDR2 YNFKEQ. CDR3 sequence reads: CASSQNTGLSGEQYF. The CDR3 DNA reads as TGTGCCAGCAGCCAAAATACGGGACTCAGTGGCGAGCAGTACTTC.

V usage is TRBV19 and J usage is TRBJ1-1, with TRBD1 matching over 7 bases. The CDR3 consists of 14 residues. Trimming at V came to 6 bases and at J to 5 bases, leaving 9 bases not matched to a gene. CDR1 and CDR2 from the germline V gene are LNHDA and SQIVND (reference sequence). Here the CDR3 DNA reads TGTGCCAGTAGAACAGGGGAATTGGGGACTGAAGCTTTCTTT. Amino acid sequence: CASRTGELGTEAFF.

The genes are TRBV9 and TRBJ2-2; 7 positions agree with TRBD2. Germline values: CDR1 SGDLS, CDR2 YYNGEE. The junction had 6 bases not matched to a gene; V was cut back by 8 bases and J by 2 bases. CDR3 size: 14 residues. Written as DNA, the CDR3 is TGTGCCAGTAAAGCGGGACCCAACACCGGGGAGCTGTTTTTT. Encoded protein: CASKAGPNTGELFF.

The chain employs TRBV6-5 and TRBJ2-7; D might be TRBD1 (5 bases). Looked up from germline, CDR1 is MNHEY and CDR2 is SVGAGI. V was clipped by 7 bases and J by 5 bases, with 15 bases between them. The CDR3 length is 13 residues. The chain's CDR3 is CASKRGIQNEQYF. The CDR3 DNA reads TGTGCCAGCAAAAGGGGAATCCAAAACGAGCAGTACTTC.

The gene calls are TRBV6-2 or TRBV6-3 and TRBJ2-7, with TRBD2 matching 7 bases. With V trimmed by 3 bases and J by 7 bases, 12 bases remained unmatched. The CDR3 has 15 amino acids. The germline V gene encodes CDR1 MNHEY and CDR2 SVGEGT. The CDR3 is CASSYAGAGLREQYF. As DNA, the CDR3 is TGTGCCAGCAGTTATGCCGGGGCGGGACTACGAGAGCAGTACTTC.

The genes are TRBV19 and TRBJ2-7, with a weak D call TRBD1 (6 bases). The germline V gene has CDR1 LNHDA and CDR2 SQIVND (reference sequence). V dropped 3 bases and J dropped 2 bases, with 8 bases sitting between them. This CDR3 spans 13 amino acids. The CDR3 reads CASSMTGAYEQYF. The CDR3 DNA follows: TGTGCCAGTAGTATGACAGGCGCCTACGAGCAGTACTTC.

V and J are TRBV19 and TRBJ1-1; 7 bases are a match to TRBD1. The CDR3 contains 15 residues. V dropped 0 bases and J dropped 7; count of bases not matched to a gene: 8. Germline lookup yields CDR1 LNHDA and CDR2 SQIVND (reference sequence). The CDR3 DNA is TGTGCCAGTAGTATAGACCAGGGGGGTTTTGGTGAAGCTTTCTTT. It yields the protein CASSIDQGGFGEAFF.

This chain links TRBV19 with TRBJ1-5, with D perhaps matching TRBD1 (5 bases). This CDR3 has 15 residues. Germline V gene lookup returns CDR1 LNHDA and CDR2 SQIVND (reference sequence). Trimming took off 1 base at V and 3 bases at J, with 10 bases between the two ends. For the CDR3, the DNA is TGTGCCAGTAGTATAGGGCAGGGTATCAATCAGCCCCAGCATTTT. Protein: CASSIGQGINQPQHF.

The V gene is TRBV28, the J gene TRBJ1-5, with 8 bases matching TRBD1. The V gene's germline CDR1 is MDHEN and CDR2 SYDVKM. Trimming removed 5 bases from V and 7 bases from J; junction bases left unmatched: 7. This CDR3 is 14 amino acids long. The CDR3 coding sequence is TGTGCCAGCAGTGGACGGACAGGGAGGCAGCCCCAGCATTTT. Its translation is CASSGRTGRQPQHF.

The chain combines TRBV28 with TRBJ2-7; 15 bases fit TRBD2. Germline V lookup: CDR1 MDHEN, CDR2 SYDVKM. The CDR3 runs 17 residues. The V segment lost 5 bases and the J segment 6 bases; nucleotides outside the gene matches: 11. The CDR3 spells CASSKYGLAGGYGEQYF. DNA of the CDR3: TGTGCCAGCAGTAAATATGGACTAGCGGGAGGGTACGGCGAGCAGTACTTC.

The CDR3 DNA sequence: TGTGCCAGTACTCCGGGGGATTTGTACTATGGCTACACCTTC. Residues: CASTPGDLYYGYTF. The J gene is TRBJ1-2, the V gene TRBV19; D may be TRBD1 (5 bases). Germline V gene lookup returns CDR1 LNHDA and CDR2 SQIVND (reference sequence). This CDR3 has 14 amino acids. Trimming stripped 7 bases from V and 3 bases from J, with 15 bases between.